The 10 T cell receptor beta chains below all came from one sample that was sequenced in a study of blood T cell repertoires in COVID-19. Sequencing was performed with immunoSEQ multiplex PCR; in TCRdb, only in-frame clones are kept and a portion is missing. The table lists about 200,000 clones, approximately 86% of them singletons. Sequencing input: peripheral blood. These receptors were obtained from a man aged 60-69 years with acute or convalescent COVID-19.

The CDR3 DNA reads TGTGCCAGCAGTTACGGCGGGGGGACCGAATACGAGCAGTACTTC. It specifies CASSYGGGTEYEQYF. The J gene is TRBJ2-7, the V gene TRBV6-5, with 8 bases that match TRBD2. Trimming took 2 bases from V and 4 from J; bases not matched to a gene: 7. Looked up from germline, CDR1 is MNHEY and CDR2 is SVGAGI. This CDR3 spans 15 amino acids.

This clone was detected only a few times. The rearrangement uses TRBV7-3 and TRBJ1-6; D is ambiguous. This CDR3 has 13 residues. The germline V gene encodes CDR1 SGHTA and CDR2 FQGTGA. The V end was cut by 1 base, the J end by 8 bases, with 6 bases between. Here the CDR3 DNA reads TGTGCCAGCAGCTTAAACCCAGATTCACCCCTCCACTTT. Translation: CASSLNPDSPLHF.

The chain employs TRBV5-1 and TRBJ1-5, with a weak D call TRBD1 (6 bases). CDR3 size: 14 residues. Per germline, CDR1 SGHRS and CDR2 YFSETQ. Trimming removed 4 bases at V and 7 bases at J, with 15 bases between. The CDR3 DNA sequence: TGCGCCAGCAGCGAAGGGGGGGTAGGGCAGCCCCAGCATTTT. Translated, it gives CASSEGGVGQPQHF.

The CDR3 loop is CASSQKPGQTYGYTF. The DNA of the CDR3 is TGTGCCAGCAGCCAAAAACCGGGACAGACGTATGGCTACACCTTC. This chain connects TRBV16 to TRBJ1-2; 7 bases match TRBD1. V was clipped by 2 bases and J by 5 bases; unmatched bases: 8. The CDR3 sequence is 15 residues long. Per the germline V gene, CDR1 is KGHSY and CDR2 is FQNENV.

The V gene is TRBV6-5, the J gene TRBJ1-2, with TRBD1 matching 10 bases. The V segment lost 7 bases and the J segment 7 bases; nucleotides outside the gene matches: 12. The germline V gene encodes CDR1 MNHEY and CDR2 SVGAGI. The CDR3 consists of 15 residues. CDR3 coding DNA: TGTGCCAGCACGGGACAGGGGCTTGGATCGGGTGGCTACACCTTC. Translation: CASTGQGLGSGGYTF.

This clone appeared a single time. The chain recombines TRBV5-5 with TRBJ2-5; TRBD2 agrees at 13 bases. Trimming took 4 bases from V and 2 from J; bases not matched to a gene: 11. Germline V gene data show CDR1 as SGHKS and CDR2 as YYEKEE (reference sequence). The CDR3 spans 18 residues. This chain's CDR3 is CASSLGTSGEMSQETQYF. Written as DNA, the CDR3 is TGTGCCAGCAGCCTCGGGACTAGCGGGGAAATGAGTCAAGAGACCCAGTACTTC.

The chain carries TRBV25-1 and TRBJ1-2; weak D call: TRBD1 (6 bases). V was shortened by 3 bases and J by 8 bases, with 19 bases between the two germline ends. This CDR3 has 15 amino acids. Germline V gives CDR1 MGHDK, CDR2 SYGVNS. The CDR3: CASSDPGTSLRGYTF. The CDR3 bases are TGTGCCAGCAGTGATCCTGGGACATCATTGAGGGGCTACACCTTC.

This clone was counted a single time. V and J are TRBV12-3 or TRBV12-4 and TRBJ2-2, with D perhaps matching TRBD1 (5 bases). V was clipped by 3 bases and J by 7 bases, with 9 bases between them. CDR3 length equals 13 residues. The CDR3 protein is CASSFQGIGELFF. The DNA for the CDR3 is TGTGCCAGCAGTTTCCAGGGTATCGGGGAGCTGTTTTTT.

The chain combines TRBV11-2 with TRBJ1-1, with TRBD1 as a possible D gene (5 bases). The V gene lost 5 bases and the J gene lost 1 base, with 17 bases spanning the gap. Per germline, CDR1 SGHAT and CDR2 FQNNGV. This CDR3 is built from 16 residues. CDR3 in DNA: TGTGCCAGCAGCCCCGCGGGGGTCCTCGGGAACACTGAAGCTTTCTTT. This gives the protein CASSPAGVLGNTEAFF.

The chain joins TRBV19 to TRBJ1-2, with a weak D call TRBD1 (6 bases). The CDR3 is 16 residues long. V lost 11 bases and J 4 bases, leaving 26 bases between the germline ends. Germline V lookup: CDR1 LNHDA, CDR2 SQIVND (reference sequence). This chain's CDR3 is CASQSLPRDTSYGYTF. CDR3 DNA: TGTGCCTCGCAGTCCCTCCCTCGGGACACCTCCTATGGCTACACCTTC.